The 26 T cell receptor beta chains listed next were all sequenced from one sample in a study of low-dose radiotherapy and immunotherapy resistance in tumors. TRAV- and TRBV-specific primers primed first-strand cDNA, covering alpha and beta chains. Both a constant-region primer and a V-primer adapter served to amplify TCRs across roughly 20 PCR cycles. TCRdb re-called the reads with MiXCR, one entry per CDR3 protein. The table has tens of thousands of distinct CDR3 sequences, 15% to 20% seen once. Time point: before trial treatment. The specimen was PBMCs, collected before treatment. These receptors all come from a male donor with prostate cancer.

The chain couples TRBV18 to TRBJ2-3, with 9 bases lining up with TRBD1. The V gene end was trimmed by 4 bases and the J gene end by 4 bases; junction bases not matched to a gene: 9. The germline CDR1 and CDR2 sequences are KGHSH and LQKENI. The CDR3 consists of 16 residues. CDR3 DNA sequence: TGTGCCAGCTCACAACGCGGACAGGGGACCGCAGATACGCAGTATTTT. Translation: CASSQRGQGTADTQYF.

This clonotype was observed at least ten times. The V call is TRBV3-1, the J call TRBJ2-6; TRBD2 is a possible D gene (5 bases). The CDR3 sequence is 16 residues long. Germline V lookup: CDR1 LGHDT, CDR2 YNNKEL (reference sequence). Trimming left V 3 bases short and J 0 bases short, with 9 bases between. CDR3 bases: TGTGCCAGCAGCCATTTAGGGAGCTCTGGGGCCAACGTCCTGACTTTC. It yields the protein CASSHLGSSGANVLTF.

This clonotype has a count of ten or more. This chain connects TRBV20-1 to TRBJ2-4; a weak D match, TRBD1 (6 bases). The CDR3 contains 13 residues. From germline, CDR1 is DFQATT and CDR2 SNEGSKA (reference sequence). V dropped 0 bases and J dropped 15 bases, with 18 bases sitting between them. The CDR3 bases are TGCAGTGCTAGAGAACAGGGCTACCGAGCTCCGTACTTC. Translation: CSAREQGYRAPYF.

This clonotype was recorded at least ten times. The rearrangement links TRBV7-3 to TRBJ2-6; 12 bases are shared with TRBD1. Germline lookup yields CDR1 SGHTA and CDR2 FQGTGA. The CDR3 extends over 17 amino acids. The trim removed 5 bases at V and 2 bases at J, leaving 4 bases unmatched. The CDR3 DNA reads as TGTGCCAGCAGCCAAGGGACAGGGGGCGCTGGGGCCAACGTCCTGACTTTC. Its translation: CASSQGTGGAGANVLTF.

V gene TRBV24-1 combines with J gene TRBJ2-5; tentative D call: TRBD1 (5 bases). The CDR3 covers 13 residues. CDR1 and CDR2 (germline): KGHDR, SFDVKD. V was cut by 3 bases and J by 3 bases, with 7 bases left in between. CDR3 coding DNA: TGTGCCACCAGTGATGCAGGGAAAGAGACCCAGTACTTC. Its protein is CATSDAGKETQYF.

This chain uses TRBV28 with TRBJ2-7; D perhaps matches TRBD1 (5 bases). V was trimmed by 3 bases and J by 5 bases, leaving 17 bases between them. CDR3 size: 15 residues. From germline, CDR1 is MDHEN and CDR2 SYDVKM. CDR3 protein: CASSFLSAGNNEQYF. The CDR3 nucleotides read TGTGCCAGCAGTTTCTTATCAGCAGGGAACAACGAGCAGTACTTC.

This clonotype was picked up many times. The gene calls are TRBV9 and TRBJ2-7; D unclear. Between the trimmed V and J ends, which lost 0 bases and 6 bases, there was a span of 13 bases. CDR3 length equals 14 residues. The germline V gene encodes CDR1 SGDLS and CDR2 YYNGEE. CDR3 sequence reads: CASSVGTLGSEQYF. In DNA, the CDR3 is TGTGCCAGCAGCGTAGGGACCTTGGGATCCGAGCAGTACTTC. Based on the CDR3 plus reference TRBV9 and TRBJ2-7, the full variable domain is DSGVTQTPKHLITATGQRVTLRCSPRSGDLSVYWYQQSLDQGLQFLIQYYNGEERAKGNILERFSAQQFPDLHSELNLSSLELGDSALYFCASSVGTLGSEQYFGPGTRLTVT.

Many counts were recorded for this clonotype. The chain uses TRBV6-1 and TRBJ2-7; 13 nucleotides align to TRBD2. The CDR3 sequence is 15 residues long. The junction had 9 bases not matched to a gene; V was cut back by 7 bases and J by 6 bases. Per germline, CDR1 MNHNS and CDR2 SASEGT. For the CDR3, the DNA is TGTGCCAGCATCGGACTAGCGGGAGCGGAGGGCGAGCAGTACTTC. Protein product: CASIGLAGAEGEQYF.

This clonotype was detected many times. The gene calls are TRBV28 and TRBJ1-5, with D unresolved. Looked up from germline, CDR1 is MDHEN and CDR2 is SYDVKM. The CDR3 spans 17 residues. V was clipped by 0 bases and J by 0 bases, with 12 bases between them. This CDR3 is CASSLWSGVNSNQPQHF. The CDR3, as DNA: TGTGCCAGCAGTTTATGGTCCGGGGTGAATAGCAATCAGCCCCAGCATTTT.

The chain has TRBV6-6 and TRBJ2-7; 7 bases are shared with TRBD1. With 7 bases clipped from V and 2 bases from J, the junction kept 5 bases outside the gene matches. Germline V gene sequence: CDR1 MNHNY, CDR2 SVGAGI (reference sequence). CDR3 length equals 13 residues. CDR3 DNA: TGTGCCAGCACCATACAGGGGACCTACGAGCAGTACTTC. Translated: CASTIQGTYEQYF.

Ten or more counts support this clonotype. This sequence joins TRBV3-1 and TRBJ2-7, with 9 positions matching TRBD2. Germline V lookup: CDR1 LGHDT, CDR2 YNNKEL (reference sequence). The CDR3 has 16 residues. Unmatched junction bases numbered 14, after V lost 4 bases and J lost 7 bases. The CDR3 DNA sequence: TGTGCCAGCAGCCCCGGTCTGATAGCGGGAGTAAGAGAGCAGTACTTC. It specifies CASSPGLIAGVREQYF.

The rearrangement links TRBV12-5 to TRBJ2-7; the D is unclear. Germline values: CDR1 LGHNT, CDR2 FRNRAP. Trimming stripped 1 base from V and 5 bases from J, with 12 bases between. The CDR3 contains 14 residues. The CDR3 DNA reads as TGTGCTAGTGGTTTGGCCCCATCCCCTCACGAGCAGTACTTC. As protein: CASGLAPSPHEQYF.

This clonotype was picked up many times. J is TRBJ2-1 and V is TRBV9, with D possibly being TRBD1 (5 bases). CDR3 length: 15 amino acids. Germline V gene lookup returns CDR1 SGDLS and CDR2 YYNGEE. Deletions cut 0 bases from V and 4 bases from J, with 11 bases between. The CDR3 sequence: CASSVDTGEYNEQFF. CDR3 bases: TGTGCCAGCAGCGTAGATACAGGCGAGTACAATGAGCAGTTCTTC.

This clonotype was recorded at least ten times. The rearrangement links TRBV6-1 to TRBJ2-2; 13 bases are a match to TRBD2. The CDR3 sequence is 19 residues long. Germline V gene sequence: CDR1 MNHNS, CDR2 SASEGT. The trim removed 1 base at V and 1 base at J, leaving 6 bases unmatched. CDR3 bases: TGTGCCAGCAGTGAAGGGTTCTGGACTAGCGGGAGGAACACCGGGGAGCTGTTTTTT. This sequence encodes CASSEGFWTSGRNTGELFF.

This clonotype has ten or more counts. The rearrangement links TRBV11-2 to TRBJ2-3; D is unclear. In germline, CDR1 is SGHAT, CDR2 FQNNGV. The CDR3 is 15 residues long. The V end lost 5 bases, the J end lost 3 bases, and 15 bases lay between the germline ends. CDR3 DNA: TGTGCCAGCAGCGCCAGTAACGCCCCGACAGATACGCAGTATTTT. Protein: CASSASNAPTDTQYF.

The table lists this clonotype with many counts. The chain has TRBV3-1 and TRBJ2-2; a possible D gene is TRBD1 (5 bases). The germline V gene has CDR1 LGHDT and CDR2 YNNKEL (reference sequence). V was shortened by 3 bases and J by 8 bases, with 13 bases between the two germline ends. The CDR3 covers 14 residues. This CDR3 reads CASSQKTGVGELFF. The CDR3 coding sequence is TGTGCCAGCAGCCAGAAAACAGGCGTTGGGGAGCTGTTTTTT.

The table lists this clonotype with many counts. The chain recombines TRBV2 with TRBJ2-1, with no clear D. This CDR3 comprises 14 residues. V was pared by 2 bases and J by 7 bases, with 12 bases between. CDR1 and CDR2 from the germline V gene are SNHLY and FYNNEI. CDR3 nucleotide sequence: TGTGCCAGCAGTGAACGTTGGGCTATGAATGAGCAGTTCTTC. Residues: CASSERWAMNEQFF. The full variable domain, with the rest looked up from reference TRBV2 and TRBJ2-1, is EPEVTQTPSHQVTQMGQEVILRCVPISNHLYFYWYRQILGQKVEFLVSFYNNEISEKSEIFDDQFSVERPDGSNFTLKIRSTKLEDSAMYFCASSERWAMNEQFFGPGTRLTVL.

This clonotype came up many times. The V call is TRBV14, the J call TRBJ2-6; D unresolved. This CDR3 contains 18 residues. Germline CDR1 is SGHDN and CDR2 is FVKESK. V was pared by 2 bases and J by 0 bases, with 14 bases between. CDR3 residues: CASSQRGMKSSGANVLTF. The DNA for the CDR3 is TGTGCCAGCAGCCAACGTGGGATGAAAAGCTCTGGGGCCAACGTCCTGACTTTC.

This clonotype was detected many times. The CDR3 is CASSRDGAGELFF. The CDR3 DNA sequence: TGTGCCAGCAGCCGTGACGGGGCCGGGGAGCTGTTTTTT. The chain has TRBV7-3 and TRBJ2-2; the D gene is possibly TRBD2 (5 bases). V was pared by 5 bases and J by 6 bases, with 10 bases between. Germline V CDR1 and CDR2: SGHTA, FQGTGA. This CDR3 is 13 amino acids long.

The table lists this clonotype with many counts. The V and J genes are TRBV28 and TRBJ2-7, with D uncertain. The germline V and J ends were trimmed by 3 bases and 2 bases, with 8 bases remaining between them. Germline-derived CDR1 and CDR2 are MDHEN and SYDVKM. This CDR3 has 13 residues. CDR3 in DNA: TGTGCCAGCAGTTTCAGGAATACCTACGAGCAGTACTTC. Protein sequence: CASSFRNTYEQYF.

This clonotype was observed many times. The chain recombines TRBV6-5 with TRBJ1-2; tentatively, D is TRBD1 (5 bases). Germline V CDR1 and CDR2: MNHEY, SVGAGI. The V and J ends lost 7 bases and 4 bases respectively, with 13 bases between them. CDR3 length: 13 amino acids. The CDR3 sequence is CASKAGSSYGYTF. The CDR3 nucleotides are TGTGCCAGCAAAGCAGGGTCAAGCTATGGCTACACCTTC.

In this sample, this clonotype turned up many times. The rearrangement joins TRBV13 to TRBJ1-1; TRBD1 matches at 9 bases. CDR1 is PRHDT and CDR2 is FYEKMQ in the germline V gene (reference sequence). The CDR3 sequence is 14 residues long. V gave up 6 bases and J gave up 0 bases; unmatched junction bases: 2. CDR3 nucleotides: TGTGCCAGCAGTTGGACAGGGGTGAACACTGAAGCTTTCTTT. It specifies CASSWTGVNTEAFF.

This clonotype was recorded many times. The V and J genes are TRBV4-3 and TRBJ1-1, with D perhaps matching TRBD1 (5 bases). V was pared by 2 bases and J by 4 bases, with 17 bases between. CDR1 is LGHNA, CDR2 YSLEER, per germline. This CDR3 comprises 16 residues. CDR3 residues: CASSQTNRGLGTEAFF. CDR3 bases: TGCGCCAGCAGCCAAACAAACCGGGGCCTGGGCACTGAAGCTTTCTTT.

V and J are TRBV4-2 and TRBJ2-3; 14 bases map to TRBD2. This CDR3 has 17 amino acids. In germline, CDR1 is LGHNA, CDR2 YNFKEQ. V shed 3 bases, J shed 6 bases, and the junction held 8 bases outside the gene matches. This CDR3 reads CASSHGLAGGPGDTQYF. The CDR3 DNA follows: TGTGCCAGCAGCCATGGACTAGCGGGGGGCCCCGGTGATACGCAGTATTTT.

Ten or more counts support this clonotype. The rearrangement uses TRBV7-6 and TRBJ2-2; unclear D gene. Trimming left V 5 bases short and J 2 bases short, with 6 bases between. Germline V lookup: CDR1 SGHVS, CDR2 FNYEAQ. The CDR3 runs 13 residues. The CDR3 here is CASSESNTGELFF. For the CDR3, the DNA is TGTGCCAGCAGCGAATCTAACACCGGGGAGCTGTTTTTT. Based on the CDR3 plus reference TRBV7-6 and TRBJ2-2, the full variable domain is GAGVSQSPRYKVTKRGQDVALRCDPISGHVSLYWYRQALGQGPEFLTYFNYEAQQDKSGLPNDRFSAERPEGSISTLTIQRTEQRDSAMYRCASSESNTGELFFGEGSRLTVL.

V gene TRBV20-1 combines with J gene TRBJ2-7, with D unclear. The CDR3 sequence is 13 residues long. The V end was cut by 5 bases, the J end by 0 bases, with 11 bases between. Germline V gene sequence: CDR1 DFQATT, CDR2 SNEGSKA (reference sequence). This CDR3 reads CSAVLGNSYEQYF. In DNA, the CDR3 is TGCAGTGCTGTCCTAGGGAACTCCTACGAGCAGTACTTC.